The T cell receptor (beta chain) described here comes from a study of metastatic and nonmetastatic thyroid tumors. TCRdb redid the clone calls on the PCR reads using MiXCR. The sample contains 64,000 or so clones, under 20% of which appear only once. This clone has at least ten counts. Trimming took 11 bases from V and 5 from J, leaving 16 bases between them. This CDR3 region has 13 residues. The germline V gene encodes CDR1 SGHVS and CDR2 FQNEAQ. Thyroid surgery took place with no prior treatment in any patient. The sequenced material came from blood. The sequence came from a male donor with papillary thyroid cancer or a benign thyroid nodule (not recorded which). Some clones in this sample may be carry-over from other donors' samples. This rearrangement joins TRBV7-8 to TRBJ1-5, with a weak D call TRBD1 (5 bases). CDR3 amino acids: CAGATGGDQPQHF. CDR3 sequence (DNA): TGTGCCGGGGCCACGGGGGGGGATCAGCCCCAGCATTTT.